This T cell receptor (beta chain) was identified in a study of T cells expressing NK-cell markers. TCRdb reprocessed the 5' RACE reads, with one entry per CDR3 protein and no DNA. The sample has approximately 460,000 distinct CDR3 sequences. The CDR3 is made up of 14 amino acids. Germline CDR1 reads LGHNA; CDR2 reads YNFKEQ. V gene TRBV4-2 combines with J gene TRBJ2-1; absent DNA, TCRdb's TRBD1 call cannot be checked. Specimen: blood T cells: a sorted CD56 or NKG2C T cell subset, CD4+ or CD8+ T cells, or bulk PBMC T cells (not recorded which). This clonotype originated in a woman aged 18-70 years in good health. The CDR3 is CASSRDRTNNEQFF.